This T cell receptor beta chain was sequenced for a study of shared clonotypes between healthy human individuals. Across the study: Donors, aged 18 to 49, were a couple of women and a few men.

This table comes from immunoSEQ multiplex PCR, and its TCRdb copy is limited to in-frame clones, with some not included. Here the sample spans fewer than 1.4 million clones, roughly 74% being singletons. Donors were healthy HIV-negative adults without recent acute infections or vaccinations. Germline V gene lookup returns CDR1 SGHTA and CDR2 FQGNSA. The CDR3 extends over 13 amino acids. With V trimmed by 5 bases and J by 8 bases, 5 bases remained unmatched. Overall study findings and caveats: Unshared clonotypes carried lower generation probabilities than those common to all four donors.

About this clone: No antigen is known for it.

The receptor was derived from a man younger than 35 in good health. Some clones in this sample may be carry-over from other donors' samples. The sequenced sample was memory CD4+ T cells from PBMCs. Documented subset: CD45RA-negative fraction. The chain joins TRBV7-2 to TRBJ1-2; TRBD1 agrees at 10 bases. This chain's CDR3 is CASSVRTGGGYTF. The CDR3 DNA is TGTGCCAGCAGCGTTCGGACAGGGGGAGGCTACACCTTC.